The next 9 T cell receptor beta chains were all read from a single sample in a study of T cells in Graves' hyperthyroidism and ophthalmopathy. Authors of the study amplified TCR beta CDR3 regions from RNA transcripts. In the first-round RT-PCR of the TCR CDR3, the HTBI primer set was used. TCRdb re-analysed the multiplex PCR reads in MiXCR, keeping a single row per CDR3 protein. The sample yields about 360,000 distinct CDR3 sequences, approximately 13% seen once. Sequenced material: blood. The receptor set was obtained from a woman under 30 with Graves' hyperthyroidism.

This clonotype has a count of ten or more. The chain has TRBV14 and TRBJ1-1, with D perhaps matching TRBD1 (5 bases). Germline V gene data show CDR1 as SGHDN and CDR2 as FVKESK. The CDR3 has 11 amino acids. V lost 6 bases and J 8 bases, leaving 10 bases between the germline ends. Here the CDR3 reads CASRHRGEAFF. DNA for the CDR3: TGTGCCAGCAGGCATAGGGGAGAAGCTTTCTTT.

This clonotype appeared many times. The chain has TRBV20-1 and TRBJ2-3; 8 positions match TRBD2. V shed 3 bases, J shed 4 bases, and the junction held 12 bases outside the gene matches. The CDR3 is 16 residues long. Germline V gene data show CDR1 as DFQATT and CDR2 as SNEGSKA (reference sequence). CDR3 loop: CSASSGTRGDADTQYF. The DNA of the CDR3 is TGCAGTGCTAGTTCTGGGACTAGAGGCGACGCAGATACGCAGTATTTT.

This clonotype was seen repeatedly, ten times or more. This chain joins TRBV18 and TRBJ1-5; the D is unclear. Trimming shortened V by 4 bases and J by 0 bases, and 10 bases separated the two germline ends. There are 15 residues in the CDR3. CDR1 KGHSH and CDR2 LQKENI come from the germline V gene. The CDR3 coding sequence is TGTGCCAGCTCACGGTCGGGCGATAGCAATCAGCCCCAGCATTTT. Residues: CASSRSGDSNQPQHF. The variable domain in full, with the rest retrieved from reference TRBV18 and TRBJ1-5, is NAGVMQNPRHLVRRRGQEARLRCSPMKGHSHVYWYRQLPEEGLKFMVYLQKENIIDESGMPKERFSAEFPKEGPSILRIQQVVRGDSAAYFCASSRSGDSNQPQHFGDGTRLSIL.

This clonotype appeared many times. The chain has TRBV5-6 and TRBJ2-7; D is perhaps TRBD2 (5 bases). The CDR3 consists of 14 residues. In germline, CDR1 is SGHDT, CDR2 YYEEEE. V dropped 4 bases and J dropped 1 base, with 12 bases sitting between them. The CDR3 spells CASSPIGESYEQYF. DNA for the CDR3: TGTGCCAGCAGCCCGATCGGGGAATCCTACGAGCAGTACTTC.

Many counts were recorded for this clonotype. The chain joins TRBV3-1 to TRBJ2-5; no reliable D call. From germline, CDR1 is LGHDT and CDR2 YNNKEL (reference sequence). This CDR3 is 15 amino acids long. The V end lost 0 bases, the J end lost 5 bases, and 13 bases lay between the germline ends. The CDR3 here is CASSQDLGSGETQYF. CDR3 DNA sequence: TGTGCCAGCAGCCAAGATTTAGGGTCTGGGGAGACCCAGTACTTC.

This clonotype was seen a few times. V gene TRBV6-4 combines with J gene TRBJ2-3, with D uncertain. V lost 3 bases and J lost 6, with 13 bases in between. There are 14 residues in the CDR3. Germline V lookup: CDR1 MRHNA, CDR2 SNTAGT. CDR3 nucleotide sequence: TGTGCCAGCAGTGATTTTAGGGATGGGGATACGCAGTATTTT. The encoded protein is CASSDFRDGDTQYF.

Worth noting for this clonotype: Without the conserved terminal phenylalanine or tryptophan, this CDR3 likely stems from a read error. The CDR3 DNA is TGCAGTGCTTGGGGGAGGGTTGGTTACGAGCAGTACTCA. Protein sequence: CSAWGRVGYEQYS. The chain carries TRBV20-1 and TRBJ2-7; TRBD2 matches at 7 bases. In germline, CDR1 is DFQATT, CDR2 SNEGSKA (reference sequence). CDR3 size: 13 residues. The V segment lost 5 bases and the J segment 4 bases; nucleotides outside the gene matches: 8.

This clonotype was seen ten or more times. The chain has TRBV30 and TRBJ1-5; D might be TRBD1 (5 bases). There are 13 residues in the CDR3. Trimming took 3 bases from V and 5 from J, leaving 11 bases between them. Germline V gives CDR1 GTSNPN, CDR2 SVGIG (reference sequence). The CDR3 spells CAWSLTEDQPQHF. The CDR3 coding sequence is TGTGCCTGGAGCCTGACAGAGGATCAGCCCCAGCATTTT.

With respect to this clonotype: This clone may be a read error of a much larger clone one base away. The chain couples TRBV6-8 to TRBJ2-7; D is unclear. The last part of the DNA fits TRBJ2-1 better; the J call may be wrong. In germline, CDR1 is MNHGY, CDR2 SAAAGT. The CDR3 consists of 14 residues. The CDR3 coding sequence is TGTGCCAGCAGTTACCCGATGGTTGTGTACGAGCAGTTCTTC. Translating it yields CASSYPMVVYEQFF.